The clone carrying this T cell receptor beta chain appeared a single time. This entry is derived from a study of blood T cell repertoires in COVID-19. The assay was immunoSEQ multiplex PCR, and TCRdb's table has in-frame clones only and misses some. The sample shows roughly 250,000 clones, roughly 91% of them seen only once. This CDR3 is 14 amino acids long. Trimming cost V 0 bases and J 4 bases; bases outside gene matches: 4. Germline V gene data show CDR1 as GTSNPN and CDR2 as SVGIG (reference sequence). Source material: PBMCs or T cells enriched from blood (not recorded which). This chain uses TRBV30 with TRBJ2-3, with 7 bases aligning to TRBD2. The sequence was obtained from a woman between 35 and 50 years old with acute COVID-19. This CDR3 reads CAWSVAGVADTQYF. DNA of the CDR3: TGTGCCTGGAGTGTGGCGGGAGTAGCAGATACGCAGTATTTT.